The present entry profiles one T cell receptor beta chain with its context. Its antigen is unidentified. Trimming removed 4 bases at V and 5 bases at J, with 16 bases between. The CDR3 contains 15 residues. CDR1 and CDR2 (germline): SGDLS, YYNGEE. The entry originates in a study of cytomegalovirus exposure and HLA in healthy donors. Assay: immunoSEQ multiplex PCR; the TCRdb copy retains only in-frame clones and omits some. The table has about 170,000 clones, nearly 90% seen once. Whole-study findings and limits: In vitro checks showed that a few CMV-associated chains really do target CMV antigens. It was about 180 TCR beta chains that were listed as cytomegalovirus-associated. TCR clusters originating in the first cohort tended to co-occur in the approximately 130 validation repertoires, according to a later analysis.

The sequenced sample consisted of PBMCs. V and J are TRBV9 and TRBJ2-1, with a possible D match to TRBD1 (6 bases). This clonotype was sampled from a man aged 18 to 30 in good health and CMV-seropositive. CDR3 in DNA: TGTGCCAGCAGCCCCCGACTGGGGGCGAACAATGAGCAGTTCTTC. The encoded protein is CASSPRLGANNEQFF.